These 10 T cell receptor beta chains were all obtained from the same sample, sequenced in a study of shared clonotypes between healthy human individuals. Profiled with immunoSEQ multiplex PCR; TCRdb holds only in-frame clones, not every one. Of roughly 1,800,000 clones in the sample, 85% to 95% were seen once. CD45RO-negative CD8 cells positively selected for CCR7 made up the naive population, which excluded terminally differentiated effector memory CD45RA+ cells. The source material was naive CD8+ T cells sorted from blood. These receptors came from a man aged 18 to 29 in good health.

CDR3 sequence (DNA): TGTGCCAGCAGCTTGGACCGTGGTGCTACCTATGGCTACACCTTC. It translates to CASSLDRGATYGYTF. The V call is TRBV7-8, the J call TRBJ1-2; unclear D gene. The V gene lost 3 bases and the J gene lost 4 bases, with 15 bases spanning the gap. The CDR3 covers 15 residues. CDR1 is SGHVS and CDR2 is FQNEAQ in the germline V gene.

V gene TRBV27 combines with J gene TRBJ2-7; maybe TRBD2 (6 bases). The germline V and J ends were trimmed by 5 bases and 6 bases, with 23 bases remaining between them. The germline V gene has CDR1 MNHEY and CDR2 SMNVEV (reference sequence). The length of the CDR3 is 16 residues. CDR3 DNA: TGTGCCAGCAGTCCCCTTGCGGGGCCTCTACGAACCGAGCAGTACTTC. Translation: CASSPLAGPLRTEQYF.

CDR3 sequence: CASSKSGLRRGEDQPQHF. The CDR3 region has the DNA TGTGCCAGCAGCAAAAGTGGACTTCGACGGGGGGAAGATCAGCCCCAGCATTTT. The chain is built from TRBV21-1 and TRBJ1-5. TRBV21-1 is described as a pseudogene. This CDR3 has 18 residues.

The chain recombines TRBV2 with TRBJ2-2, with a weak D call TRBD1 (6 bases). The CDR3 loop spans 15 amino acids. The germline gives CDR1 SNHLY, CDR2 FYNNEI. Trimming removed 4 bases at V and 7 bases at J, with 16 bases between. The CDR3 nucleotides read TGTGCCAGCAGTGGGGACACCCAGGGCAACGGGGAGCTGTTTTTT. It translates to CASSGDTQGNGELFF.

The chain employs TRBV6-6 and TRBJ2-1; D is possibly TRBD1 (5 bases). The ends were cut back, 0 bases at V and 7 bases at J, with 10 bases in the middle. CDR1 and CDR2 from the germline V gene are MNHNY and SVGAGI (reference sequence). This CDR3 spans 14 amino acids. The CDR3 DNA is TGTGCCAGCAGTTACTCGAATAAGGGGAATGAGCAGTTCTTC. The encoded protein is CASSYSNKGNEQFF.

The chain combines TRBV30 with TRBJ2-7; D is ambiguous. CDR3 length: 12 amino acids. Per the germline V gene, CDR1 is GTSNPN and CDR2 is SVGIG (reference sequence). DNA of the CDR3: TGTGTCGTCTACCCGCCCAATTGGGAGCAGTACTTC. Protein sequence: CVVYPPNWEQYF.

V and J are TRBV2 and TRBJ1-2, with 9 bases identical to TRBD1. Germline V lookup: CDR1 SNHLY, CDR2 FYNNEI. The V segment lost 4 bases and the J segment 13 bases; nucleotides outside the gene matches: 16. The CDR3 totals 15 residues. In DNA, the CDR3 is TGTGCCAGCAGTGCAGGGCAAACGGGACAGGGCCTTATCACCTTC. The encoded protein is CASSAGQTGQGLITF.

This clone turned up a few times. This chain uses TRBV30 with TRBJ2-7; 12 nucleotides align to TRBD1. The trim removed 0 bases at V and 6 bases at J, leaving 9 bases unmatched. This CDR3 spans 16 amino acids. Germline lookup yields CDR1 GTSNPN and CDR2 SVGIG (reference sequence). Here the CDR3 DNA reads TGTGCCTGGAGTGTAGGACCCGGGACAGGGGGCGGCGAGCAGTACTTC. It encodes CAWSVGPGTGGGEQYF. The complete variable domain, with remaining parts taken from reference TRBV30 and TRBJ2-7, reads SQTIHQWPATLVQPVGSPLSLECTVEGTSNPNLYWYRQAAGRGLQLLFYSVGIGQISSEVPQNLSASRPQDRQFILSSKKLLLSDSGFYLCAWSVGPGTGGGEQYFGPGTRLTVT.

This chain connects TRBV4-1 to TRBJ1-1, with D perhaps TRBD1 (6 bases). The V gene's germline CDR1 is MGHRA and CDR2 YSYEKL. Trimming shortened V by 3 bases and J by 4 bases, and 15 bases separated the two germline ends. The CDR3 has 15 amino acids. The CDR3 protein is CASSHLTGSGTEAFF. The DNA of the CDR3 is TGCGCCAGCAGCCATCTTACAGGGTCGGGCACTGAAGCTTTCTTT.

This chain joins TRBV27 and TRBJ1-2; D perhaps matches TRBD1 (5 bases). The V end was cut by 3 bases, the J end by 6 bases, with 11 bases between. The CDR3 length is 13 residues. Per the germline V gene, CDR1 is MNHEY and CDR2 is SMNVEV (reference sequence). Here the CDR3 reads CASSFRVSDGYTF. In DNA, the CDR3 is TGTGCCAGCAGTTTCAGGGTTTCCGATGGCTACACCTTC.